This entry concerns a single T cell receptor beta chain. Antigen specificity is unknown. A sample-barcoded 5' primer and a J-beta primer mix were used in a second PCR of roughly 7 to 11 cycles. There were at least 3 million CDR3-containing paired-end reads obtained from each sample. One entry per CDR3 protein results from TCRdb running MiXCR on the 5' RACE reads. The sample lists 600,000 to 850,000 distinct CDR3 sequences; around 40% were seen once. Per-sample yields of isolated PBMCs were at least 6 million. The data were taken from a study of blood T cells in healthy people across ages. Study findings and constraints: Per million T cells, TCR beta diversity dropped roughly linearly as age increased. Unsorted PBMCs prevented conclusive naive versus antigen-experienced comparison.

This clonotype originated in a woman aged 55 to 70 in good health. The sample comprised blood.

The CDR3 region is CASSSSRRRLTYEQYF. In nucleotides, the CDR3 is TGTGCCAGCAGTTCCTCCCGGCGGCGACTAACCTACGAGCAGTACTTC. The chain joins TRBV6-5 to TRBJ2-7, with D maybe TRBD2 (5 bases). The V and J ends lost 4 bases and 2 bases respectively, with 18 bases between them. CDR3 size: 16 residues. Per germline, CDR1 MNHEY and CDR2 SVGAGI.